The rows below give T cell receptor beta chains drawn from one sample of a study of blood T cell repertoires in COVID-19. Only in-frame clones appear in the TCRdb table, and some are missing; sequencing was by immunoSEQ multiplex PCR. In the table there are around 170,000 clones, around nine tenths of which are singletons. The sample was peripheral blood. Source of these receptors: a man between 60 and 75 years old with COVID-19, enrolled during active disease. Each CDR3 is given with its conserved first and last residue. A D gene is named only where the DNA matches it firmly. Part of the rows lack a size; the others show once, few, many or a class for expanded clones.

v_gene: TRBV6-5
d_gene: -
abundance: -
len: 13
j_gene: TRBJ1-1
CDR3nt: TGTGCCAGCAGTCCCCTGGGGGCCCTTGAAGCTTTCTTT
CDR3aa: CASSPLGALEAFF

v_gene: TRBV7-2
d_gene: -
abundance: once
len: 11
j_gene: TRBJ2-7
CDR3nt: TGTGCCAGCAGTCTTCGGTACGAGCAGTACTTC
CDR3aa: CASSLRYEQYF

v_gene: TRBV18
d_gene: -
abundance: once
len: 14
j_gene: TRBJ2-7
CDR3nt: TGTGCCAGCTCACAGGGGGTTCTTTTCTACGAGCAGTACTTC
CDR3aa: CASSQGVLFYEQYF

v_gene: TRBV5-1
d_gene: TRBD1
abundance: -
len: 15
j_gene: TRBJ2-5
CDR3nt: TGCGCCAGCAGAACCGCCGGGACAGGTCAAGAGACCCAGTACTTC
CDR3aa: CASRTAGTGQETQYF

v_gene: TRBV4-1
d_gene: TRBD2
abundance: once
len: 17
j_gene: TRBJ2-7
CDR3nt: TGCGCCAGCAGCCAAGAGGCCCTAGCGGCCAACTCCTACGAGCAGTACTTC
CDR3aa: CASSQEALAANSYEQYF

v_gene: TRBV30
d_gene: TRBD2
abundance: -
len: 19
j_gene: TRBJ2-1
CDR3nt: TGTGCCTGGAGACACCGAGGTATAGGACTAGCGGGAAACTACAATGAGCAGTTCTTC
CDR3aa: CAWRHRGIGLAGNYNEQFF

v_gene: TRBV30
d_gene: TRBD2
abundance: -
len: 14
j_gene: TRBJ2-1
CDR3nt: TGTGCCTGGAGTGGACTAGCGGCCAACAATGAGCAGTTCTTC
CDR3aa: CAWSGLAANNEQFF

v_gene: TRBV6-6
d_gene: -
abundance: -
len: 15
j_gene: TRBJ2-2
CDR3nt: TGTGCCAGCAGTAGGCCTAACAGGGCGGACGGGGAGCTGTTTTTT
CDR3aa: CASSRPNRADGELFF

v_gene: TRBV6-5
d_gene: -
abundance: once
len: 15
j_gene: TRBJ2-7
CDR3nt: TGTGCCAGCAGTTACGCGGCAGCACCGAACTACGAGCAGTACTTC
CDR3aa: CASSYAAAPNYEQYF

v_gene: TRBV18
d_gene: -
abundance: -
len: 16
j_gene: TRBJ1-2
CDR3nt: TGTGCCAGCTCACCACGATCTGGGGCTGGGAACTATGGCTACACCTTC
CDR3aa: CASSPRSGAGNYGYTF

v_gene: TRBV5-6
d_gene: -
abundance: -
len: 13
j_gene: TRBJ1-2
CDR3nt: TGTGCCAGCAGCTTGGTCACTTCGGGTGGCTACACCTTC
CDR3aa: CASSLVTSGGYTF

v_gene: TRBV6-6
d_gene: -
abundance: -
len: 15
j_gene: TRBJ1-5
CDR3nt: TGTGCCAGCAGTTACTCCGGACATCTCAATCAGCCCCAGCATTTT
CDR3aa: CASSYSGHLNQPQHF

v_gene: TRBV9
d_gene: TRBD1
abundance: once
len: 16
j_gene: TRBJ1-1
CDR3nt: TGTGCCAGCGGCGTATTGGGACAGGGGAGTGGCACTGAAGCTTTCTTT
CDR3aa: CASGVLGQGSGTEAFF

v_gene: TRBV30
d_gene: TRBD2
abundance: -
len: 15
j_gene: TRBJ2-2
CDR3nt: TGTGCCTGGAGAATAGCGGGAGTCAACACCGGGGAGCTGTTTTTT
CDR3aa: CAWRIAGVNTGELFF

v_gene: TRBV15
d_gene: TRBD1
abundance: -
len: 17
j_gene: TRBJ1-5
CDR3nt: TGTGCCACCAGCAGAGATTCTCTAGGACAGGGATTGCAGCCCCAGCATTTT
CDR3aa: CATSRDSLGQGLQPQHF

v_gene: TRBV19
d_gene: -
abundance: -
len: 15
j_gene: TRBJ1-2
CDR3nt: TGTGCCAGTAGCTTCAGACAGACCTTGAACTATGGCTACACCTTC
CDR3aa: CASSFRQTLNYGYTF

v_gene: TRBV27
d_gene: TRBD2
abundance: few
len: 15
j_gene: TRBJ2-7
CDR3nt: TGTGCCAGCAGTCTAGCGGGAACGGTCTCCTACGAGCAGTACTTC
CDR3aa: CASSLAGTVSYEQYF

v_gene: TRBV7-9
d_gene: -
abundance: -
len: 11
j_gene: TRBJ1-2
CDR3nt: TGTGCCACACTGACGCGGGGAGGCTACACCTTC
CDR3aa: CATLTRGGYTF

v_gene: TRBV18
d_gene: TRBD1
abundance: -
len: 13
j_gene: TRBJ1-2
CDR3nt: TGTGCCAGCTCACTAGGGGACAGGTATGGCTACACCTTC
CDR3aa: CASSLGDRYGYTF

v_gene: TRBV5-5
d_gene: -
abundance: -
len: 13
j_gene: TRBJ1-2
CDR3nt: TGTGCCAGCAGCTTTACAGACGAATATGGCTACACCTTC
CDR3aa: CASSFTDEYGYTF

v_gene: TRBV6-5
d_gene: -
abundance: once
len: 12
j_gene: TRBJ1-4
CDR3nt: TGTGCCAGCAAGGGGGACGGTGAAAAACTGTTTTTT
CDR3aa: CASKGDGEKLFF

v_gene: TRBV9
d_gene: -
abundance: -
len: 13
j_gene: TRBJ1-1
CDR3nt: TGTGCCAGCAGCCTCAGGCCTAACACTGAAGCTTTCTTT
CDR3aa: CASSLRPNTEAFF

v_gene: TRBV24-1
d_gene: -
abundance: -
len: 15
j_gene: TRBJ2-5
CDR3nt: TGTGCCACCAGTGACGCCGGAGGACGGCAAGAGACCCAGTACTTC
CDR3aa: CATSDAGGRQETQYF

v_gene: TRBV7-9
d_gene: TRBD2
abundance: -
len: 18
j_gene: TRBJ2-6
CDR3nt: TGTGCCAGCAGCTTAGGGGTTCAGCGGGGGTCTGGGGCCAACGTCCTGACTTTC
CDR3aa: CASSLGVQRGSGANVLTF

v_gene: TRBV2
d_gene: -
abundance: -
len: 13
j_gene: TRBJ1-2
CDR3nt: TGTGCCAGCAGGCAGGAGGCCCCCTATGGCTACACCTTC
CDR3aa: CASRQEAPYGYTF

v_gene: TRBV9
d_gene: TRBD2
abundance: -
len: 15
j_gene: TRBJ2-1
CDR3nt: TGTGCCAGCAGCGTGGGACTAGCGGGAAACAATGAGCAGTTCTTC
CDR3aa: CASSVGLAGNNEQFF

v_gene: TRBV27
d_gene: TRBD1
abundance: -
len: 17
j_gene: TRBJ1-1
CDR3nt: TGTGCCAGCACCGCGTTAACCCCCGGGACAGGGCCGCTCGAAGCTTTCTTT
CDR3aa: CASTALTPGTGPLEAFF

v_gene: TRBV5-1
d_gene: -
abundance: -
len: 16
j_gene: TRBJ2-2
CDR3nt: TGCGCCAGCAGCTTGGTTCAGGGTTACAACACCGGGGAGCTGTTTTTT
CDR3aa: CASSLVQGYNTGELFF

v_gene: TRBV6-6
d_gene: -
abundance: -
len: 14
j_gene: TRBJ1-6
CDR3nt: TGTGCCAGCAGATACCCCGAAGGCGGGTCACCCCTCCACTTT
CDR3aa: CASRYPEGGSPLHF

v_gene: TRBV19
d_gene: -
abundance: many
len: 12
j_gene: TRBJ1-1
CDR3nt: TGTGCCAGTAGTTTCGGTCTCCCTGAAGCTTTCTTT
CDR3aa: CASSFGLPEAFF

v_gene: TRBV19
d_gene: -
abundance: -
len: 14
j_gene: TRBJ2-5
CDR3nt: TGTGCCAGTAGTATTCGGGGGAGTGTGGAGACCCAGTACTTC
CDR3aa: CASSIRGSVETQYF

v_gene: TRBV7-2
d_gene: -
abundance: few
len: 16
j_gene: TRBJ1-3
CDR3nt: TGTGCCAGCAGCTTAGAACTCGTAATCGCCGGAAACACCATATATTTT
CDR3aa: CASSLELVIAGNTIYF

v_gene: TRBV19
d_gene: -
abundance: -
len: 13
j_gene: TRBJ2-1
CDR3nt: TGTGCCAGTACCGCTGCGGGGGCTAGGGAGCAGTTCTTC
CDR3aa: CASTAAGAREQFF

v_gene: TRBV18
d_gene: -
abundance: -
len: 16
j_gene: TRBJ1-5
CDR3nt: TGTGCCAGCTCAACCGGGACTGTTGTACTCAATCAGCCCCAGCATTTT
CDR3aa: CASSTGTVVLNQPQHF